The next 25 T cell receptor beta chains were all read from a single sample in a study of tumor-infiltrating lymphocytes in primary liver carcinoma. TCR beta cDNA came from about 470 ng total RNA, primed with a constant-region primer. TCR beta libraries came from three nested multiplex PCR rounds using slightly modified ARM-PCR. Two initial PCR rounds of approximately 10 cycles each paired TRBV1-TRBV30 forward primers with a C-beta reverse primer. TCRdb recomputed calls from the multiplex PCR reads with MiXCR, one row per CDR3 protein. Altogether 95,000 to 150,000 distinct CDR3 sequences are present, around 70% being singletons, with the ten largest covering 8.1%. Unsorted bulk tissue (about 20-30 mg) underwent RNA and DNA co-extraction. The source material was tumor-adjacent normal liver tissue. The receptors originated from a woman in her sixties with primary liver carcinoma and hepatitis B virus infection.

This clonotype has a single count. A read error is possible here, since a much larger clone lies one base away. As the CDR3 is not closed by the conserved phenylalanine or tryptophan, this likely results from a read error. V usage is TRBV28 and J usage is TRBJ1-2, with 8 bases fitting TRBD1. Germline CDR1 reads MDHEN; CDR2 reads SYDVKM. The CDR3 covers 17 residues. Germline trimming cut 1 base from V and 4 bases from J; bases unmatched to any gene: 11. The CDR3 region is CASSLFRRQGSGYGYTL. DNA for the CDR3: TGTGCCAGCAGTTTATTCCGAAGACAGGGGTCGGGCTATGGCTACACCCTC.

As for this clonotype: A read error may be the cause here, since a much bigger clone is one base away. This chain uses TRBV28 with TRBJ1-2; perhaps TRBD1 as D (5 bases). Trimming left V 2 bases short and J 6 bases short, with 22 bases between. The CDR3 runs to 17 residues. Germline V CDR1 and CDR2: MDHEN, SYDVKM. CDR3 region: CASSLDMRRVLTDGYTF. The CDR3, as DNA: TGTGCCAGCAGTTTAGATATGCGGAGGGTGCTGACAGATGGCTACACCTTC.

The chain uses TRBV29-1 and TRBJ2-3; D unresolved. The CDR3 is 10 amino acids. CDR1 and CDR2 from the germline V gene are SQVTM and ANQGSEA. The V end was cut by 7 bases, the J end by 15 bases, with 17 bases between. CDR3 residues: CSENTDMQYF. In nucleotides, the CDR3 is TGCAGCGAAAACACAGATATGCAATATTTT.

This clonotype has ten or more counts. The V and J genes are TRBV5-1 and TRBJ2-6; 7 nucleotides match TRBD1. V was clipped by 4 bases and J by 0 bases; unmatched bases: 7. CDR1 and CDR2 from the germline V gene are SGHRS and YFSETQ. This CDR3 contains 17 residues. CDR3: CASSLGQVISGANVLTF. The CDR3 nucleotides read TGCGCCAGCAGCCTCGGACAGGTCATCTCTGGGGCCAACGTCCTGACTTTC. The full variable domain, its missing parts supplied by reference TRBV5-1 and TRBJ2-6, is KAGVTQTPRYLIKTRGQQVTLSCSPISGHRSVSWYQQTPGQGLQFLFEYFSETQRNKGNFPGRFSGRQFSNSRSEMNVSTLELGDSALYLCASSLGQVISGANVLTFGAGSRLTVL.

This clonotype was observed at least ten times. The genes are TRBV4-2 and TRBJ2-1; no firm D call. Germline values: CDR1 LGHNA, CDR2 YNFKEQ. The CDR3 contains 13 residues. With 4 bases removed from V and 5 bases from J, the gap between germline ends came to 9 bases. CDR3 sequence reads: CASSREFDNEQFF. The DNA of the CDR3 is TGTGCCAGCAGCCGAGAATTCGACAATGAGCAGTTCTTC.

About this clonotype: The CDR3 does not close with the conserved phenylalanine or tryptophan, likely indicating a read error. The V and J genes are TRBV4-1 and TRBJ2-7; D gene uncertain. Germline CDR1 is MGHRA and CDR2 is YSYEKL. The CDR3 loop spans 13 amino acids. Deletions cut 1 base from V and 9 bases from J, with 13 bases between. As DNA, the CDR3 is TGCGCCAGCAGCCAAGTAACGGGTGACGCGCAGTACTTA. Protein sequence: CASSQVTGDAQYL.

V is TRBV11-2 and J is TRBJ2-3; TRBD1 matches at 7 bases. The CDR3 length is 13 residues. Germline V lookup: CDR1 SGHAT, CDR2 FQNNGV. CDR3 in DNA: TGTACCTGCAGCTTTACAGGGGCAGATACGCAGTATTTT. Its translation: CTCSFTGADTQYF.

Turning to this clonotype: A read error is likely, as this CDR3 ends without the conserved phenylalanine or tryptophan. The chain has TRBV29-1 and TRBJ2-5; 8 bases map to TRBD1. Germline V gene data show CDR1 as SQVTM and CDR2 as ANQGSEA. The CDR3 runs to 15 residues. The CDR3 DNA reads TGTAGCGTTGAACCGGCCAGGGGGCGGCAAGAGACCCAGTACATC. It specifies CSVEPARGRQETQYI.

The table lists this clonotype with a few counts. A single base separates this from a much larger clone, so it may be a read error. This sequence joins TRBV10-3 and TRBJ2-5; D remains ambiguous. The V gene's germline CDR1 is ENHRY and CDR2 SYGVKD. CDR3 length equals 16 residues. Here the CDR3 DNA reads TGTGCCATCGGTGACCAAGGTTACGGAAGCCAAGAGACCCAGTACTTC. Translating it yields CAIGDQGYGSQETQYF.

The V gene is TRBV6-6, the J gene TRBJ1-6, with 7 bases lining up with TRBD1. The germline V gene has CDR1 MNHNY and CDR2 SVGAGI (reference sequence). J lost 8 bases, V lost 7 bases, and 11 bases had no gene match. The CDR3 totals 15 residues. CDR3 region: CASTYQTGEHSPLHF. CDR3 nucleotides: TGTGCCAGCACTTATCAAACAGGGGAGCATTCACCCCTCCACTTT.

This clonotype was found once. This CDR3 fails to terminate in the conserved phenylalanine or tryptophan, so it likely reflects a read error. The chain links TRBV28 to TRBJ1-2, with D possibly TRBD1 on 5 matching bases. Per germline, CDR1 MDHEN and CDR2 SYDVKM. The CDR3 has 16 amino acids. V lost 4 bases and J lost 4, with 19 bases in between. The CDR3 reads CASSSSGASEGYGYTY. The CDR3 DNA reads as TGTGCCAGCAGTTCGTCCGGGGCCTCGGAGGGCTATGGCTACACCTAC.

About this clonotype: One base away lies a much larger clone, so this may be a sequencing read error. V gene TRBV5-1 combines with J gene TRBJ2-1; the D is unclear. Germline loops: CDR1 SGHRS, CDR2 YFSETQ. CDR3 length equals 15 residues. The CDR3 coding sequence is TGCGCCAACAGCTTGGATGCCGTCCCCGGTTATGAGCAGTTCTTC. Encoded protein: CANSLDAVPGYEQFF.

Comments on this clonotype: Lacking the conserved final phenylalanine or tryptophan, this CDR3 likely reflects a read error. This chain links TRBV28 with TRBJ2-7, with TRBD1 identical over 11 bases. Trimming at V came to 8 bases and at J to 4 bases, leaving 7 bases not matched to a gene. CDR1 and CDR2 from the germline V gene are MDHEN and SYDVKM. This CDR3 has 14 residues. The CDR3 loop is CASLGGDRGYEQYL. In DNA form, the CDR3 reads TGTGCCAGCCTTGGCGGGGACAGGGGGTACGAGCAGTACCTC.

This clonotype occurred many times. The chain carries TRBV12-3 or TRBV12-4 and TRBJ2-5; D is uncertain. Trimming took off 3 bases at V and 1 base at J, with 3 bases between the two ends. There are 12 residues in the CDR3. For the CDR3, the DNA is TGTGCCAGCAGTTTTGGCCAAGAGACCCAGTACTTC. Protein: CASSFGQETQYF.

This clonotype was seen once. Because the CDR3 is missing its conserved closing phenylalanine or tryptophan, this is likely a read error. The chain couples TRBV12-3 or TRBV12-4 to TRBJ2-1; D might be TRBD1 (5 bases). CDR3 length: 14 residues. V was trimmed by 3 bases and J by 6 bases, leaving 12 bases between them. The CDR3 spells CASSFSSRGNEQFL. CDR3 bases: TGTGCCAGCAGTTTTTCTTCTAGGGGCAATGAGCAGTTCCTC.

On this clonotype: A read error is possible here, since a much larger clone lies one base away. The rearrangement links TRBV5-1 to TRBJ2-3; D gene ambiguous. Germline V gene lookup returns CDR1 SGHRS and CDR2 YFSETQ. The germline V and J ends were trimmed by 0 bases and 2 bases, with 7 bases remaining between them. This CDR3 contains 14 residues. The CDR3 DNA sequence: TGCGCCAGCAGCTTGGGGGGTACCACAGATACGCAGTATTTT. Its translation: CASSLGGTTDTQYF.

On this clonotype itself: This may arise from a read error, as a much more abundant clone is one base away. This is likely a read error, given that the CDR3 carries no conserved phenylalanine or tryptophan at its end. The rearrangement links TRBV7-9 to TRBJ2-2; 8 bases map to TRBD1. Germline CDR1 and CDR2: SEHNR and FQNEAQ (reference sequence). This CDR3 is built from 16 residues. Trimming at V came to 6 bases and at J to 5 bases, leaving 11 bases not matched to a gene. The CDR3 spells CASSQGALVETGELFV. The CDR3 bases are TGTGCCAGCAGTCAGGGGGCTCTCGTTGAAACCGGGGAGCTGTTTGTT.

This clonotype was observed many times. CDR3 protein: CASGRWTGTDTQYF. The CDR3 DNA follows: TGTGCCAGCGGAAGGTGGACTGGCACAGATACGCAGTATTTT. V gene TRBV28 combines with J gene TRBJ2-3; D may be TRBD2 (5 bases). CDR1 and CDR2 (germline): MDHEN, SYDVKM. The CDR3 consists of 14 residues. V was clipped by 8 bases and J by 1 base, with 13 bases between them.

The gene calls are TRBV21-1 and TRBJ2-1; the DNA was not used to check the table's D call, TRBD2. TRBV21-1 constitutes a pseudogene. The CDR3 is 13 amino acids. CDR3 protein: CTSSTEGANEQFF. In DNA form, the CDR3 reads TGTACCAGCAGCACCGAGGGAGCCAATGAGCAGTTCTTC.

Points on this clonotype: A read error is possible here, since a much larger clone lies one base away. The chain couples TRBV7-9 to TRBJ2-5; D possibly matches TRBD1 or TRBD2 (6 bases each). CDR1 is SEHNR, CDR2 FQNEAQ, per germline (reference sequence). The CDR3 has 16 residues. In DNA form, the CDR3 reads TGTGTCAGCAGCTCGCTCGACTACCAAGGGGGGGAGACCCAGTACTTC. It specifies CVSSSLDYQGGETQYF.

Notes on this clonotype: Since a much larger clone is just one base distant, this may be a read error. This rearrangement joins TRBV5-1 to TRBJ1-1, with D perhaps TRBD1 (6 bases). This CDR3 has 13 residues. In germline, CDR1 is SGHRS, CDR2 YFSETQ. CDR3 sequence (DNA): TGCACCAGCAGCTTGGCCGGACAGCCTGAAGCTTTCTTT. This translates into CTSSLAGQPEAFF.

Notes on this clonotype: One base away lies a much larger clone, so this may be a sequencing read error. This chain joins TRBV7-9 and TRBJ2-1, with a tentative D call TRBD2 (5 bases). Germline V gene sequence: CDR1 SEHNR, CDR2 FQNEAQ (reference sequence). V shed 5 bases and J shed 12 bases, with 11 bases lying between them. The CDR3 covers 11 residues. The CDR3 DNA is TGTGCCAGCAGCCCTCATCGGGGGCAGTTCTTC. Its translation is CASSPHRGQFF.

This clonotype occurred many times. V gene TRBV28 combines with J gene TRBJ1-2; D unresolved. V gave up 10 bases and J gave up 7 bases, with 19 bases separating them. The CDR3 runs to 13 residues. The V gene's germline CDR1 is MDHEN and CDR2 SYDVKM. CDR3 loop: CATFGGWAGGYTF. DNA of the CDR3: TGTGCCACCTTCGGAGGGTGGGCTGGTGGCTACACCTTC.

The count of this clonotype is one. An end of the junction differs from the germline gene, which may be a read error. CDR3 protein: CASSPVGAGELFF. The CDR3 nucleotides are TGTGCCAGCAGCCCTGTAGGGGCCGGGGAGTTGTTTTTT. The V call is TRBV11-2, the J call TRBJ2-2; either TRBD1 or TRBD2 may fit D (5 bases each). Germline V gene sequence: CDR1 SGHAT, CDR2 FQNNGV. CDR3 length equals 13 residues. Combining the CDR3 with reference TRBV11-2 and TRBJ2-2 gives the whole variable domain EAGVAQSPRYKIIEKRQSVAFWCNPISGHATLYWYQQILGQGPKLLIQFQNNGVVDDSQLPKDRFSAERLKGVDSTLKIQPAKLEDSAVYLCASSPVGAGELFFGEGSRLTVL.

Points on this clonotype: One end of the junction varies from germline; a read error may be responsible. V usage is TRBV12-3 or TRBV12-4 and J usage is TRBJ1-1, with D tentatively TRBD1 (5 bases). The CDR3 spans 12 residues. This CDR3 reads CASSPGWIEAFF. The DNA of the CDR3 is TGTGCGAGCAGTCCAGGGTGGATTGAAGCTTTCTTT.